The source of this T cell receptor beta chain is a study of cytomegalovirus exposure and HLA in healthy donors. The PCR contained 60 Vbeta and 13 Jbeta primers. Authors' methods: About 9.9 million shared chains were among around 80 million unique TCR beta chains counted in a later analysis. Assay used: immunoSEQ multiplex PCR; TCRdb lists only in-frame clones, some missing. From that table come the V and J calls and clone size; the DNA was used to work out D and trimming. The table lists approximately 170,000 clones, roughly 77% of them singletons. This CDR3 has 10 amino acids. The ends were cut back, 6 bases at V and 4 bases at J, with 4 bases in the middle. In germline, CDR1 is MGHRA, CDR2 YSYEKL. Study-level findings and limits: The authors enumerated roughly 180 TCR beta chains as linked to cytomegalovirus. Follow-up analysis later connected one missense variant in DCLRE1C with trimming of TCR beta V- and J-genes. HLA alleles showed associations with 16,951 TCR beta sequences in a later analysis, at a 0.05 false discovery rate.

With respect to this clone: Its specificity is not known.

Sequenced input: PBMCs. The sequence came from a male donor in good health and CMV-seronegative. The chain uses TRBV4-1 and TRBJ2-7; D gene ambiguous. The CDR3 nucleotides are TGCGCCAGCAGTCATTACGAGCAGTACTTC. This translates into CASSHYEQYF.